The T cell receptor beta chain under discussion was sequenced for a study of T cells in Graves' hyperthyroidism and ophthalmopathy. Amplified TCR beta CDR3 regions derived from RNA transcripts. The HTBI primer set served for first-round RT-PCR of the TCR CDR3. TCRdb re-derived calls from the multiplex PCR reads in MiXCR, one entry per CDR3 protein. The sample holds about 570,000 distinct CDR3 sequences, 46% seen once. This clonotype has a count of ten or more. Its antigen is as yet unknown. J gave up 4 bases and V 5 bases, and 8 bases lay outside the gene matches. CDR1 MNHEY and CDR2 SVGAGI come from the germline V gene. This CDR3 contains 15 residues. General study points: Most thyroid-expanded clonotypes above 0.001 were also found in blood.

Based on clinical symptoms, serum thyroxine and TRAb, thyroid ultrasound and orbital computed tomography, diagnoses were reached. The sequencing input was peripheral blood or thyroid tissue (not recorded which). The sequence came from an adult woman with Graves' disease, either hyperthyroidism or ophthalmopathy (not recorded which). The chain combines TRBV6-5 with TRBJ1-2; 9 positions match TRBD1. The CDR3: CASSRLGQGTYGYTF. The CDR3 nucleotides are TGTGCCAGCAGTCGTCTCGGACAGGGGACCTATGGCTACACCTTC.